This T cell receptor (beta chain) was captured by sequencing in a study of T cells after posttransplantation cyclophosphamide. Findings and limits, study-wide: Skin or GI-infiltrating T cells shared few TRB sequences with blood.

Peripheral blood was collected from the related graft donor on the marrow donation day. Repertoires were generated with immunoSEQ multiplex PCR, while TCRdb's copy carries only in-frame clones and drops some. The record shows about 30,000 clones for this sample, with no singletons present. This clone was found many times. What it recognizes is unknown. The TCR was taken from a woman younger than 45 in good health and a related stem cell transplant donor. The sample comprised PBMCs.

DNA of the CDR3: TGTGCCATCAGTGAAACGGGGGGTAACGAGCAGTACTTC. Translated: CAISETGGNEQYF. V usage is TRBV10-3 and J usage is TRBJ2-7, with TRBD2 matching over 7 bases. The CDR3 is 13 amino acids. Germline CDR1 ENHRY, CDR2 SYGVKD. The V segment lost 3 bases and the J segment 5 bases; nucleotides outside the gene matches: 4.